These T cell receptor beta chains were read from a single sample in a study of PD-L1 blockade in urothelial cancer. Produced via immunoSEQ multiplex PCR; TCRdb's table is partial and in-frame only. There are 90,000 to 120,000 clones in the sample; about 91% occur only once, and around 0.92% lies in the top ten. Specimen: PBMCs, collected around atezolizumab (anti-PD-L1) treatment. All receptors derive from a woman aged 80 or older with urothelial cancer. The CDR3 runs from the conserved cysteine through the conserved F or W. A D gene is named only where the DNA matches it firmly. Not all rows give a size; the values are once, few, many and, for expanded clones, a class.

clone size: once; J gene: TRBJ2-2; D gene: TRBD1; V gene: TRBV7-2; CDR3 protein: CASSLVPGTGGDGELFF; CDR3 DNA: TGTGCCAGCAGCTTAGTGCCCGGGACAGGGGGGGACGGGGAGCTGTTTTTT
clone size: NA; J gene: TRBJ2-7; D gene: TRBD1; V gene: TRBV7-2; CDR3 protein: CASSFRGPSGEQYF; CDR3 DNA: TGTGCCAGCAGCTTTAGGGGGCCATCTGGCGAGCAGTACTTC
clone size: NA; J gene: TRBJ2-5; D gene: NA; V gene: TRBV6-5; CDR3 protein: CASGGTSRETQYF; CDR3 DNA: TGTGCCAGCGGGGGGACTTCCCGAGAGACCCAGTACTTC
clone size: NA; J gene: TRBJ1-4; D gene: NA; V gene: TRBV5-1; CDR3 protein: CASSLTSGQVNEKLFF; CDR3 DNA: TGCGCCAGCAGCTTGACTAGTGGGCAGGTGAATGAAAAACTGTTTTTT
clone size: NA; J gene: TRBJ2-7; D gene: NA; V gene: TRBV11-2; CDR3 protein: CASSLGTSQVYEQYF; CDR3 DNA: TGTGCCAGCAGCTTGGGCACTAGTCAGGTGTACGAGCAGTACTTC
clone size: NA; J gene: TRBJ2-3; D gene: TRBD2; V gene: TRBV5-4; CDR3 protein: CASSPVGGRASTDTQYF; CDR3 DNA: TGTGCCAGCAGCCCGGTCGGCGGGAGGGCTAGCACAGATACGCAGTATTTT
clone size: NA; J gene: TRBJ2-5; D gene: NA; V gene: TRBV5-6; CDR3 protein: CASSRGAEGNQETQYF; CDR3 DNA: TGTGCCAGCAGCCGGGGGGCTGAGGGTAACCAAGAGACCCAGTACTTC
clone size: NA; J gene: TRBJ2-3; D gene: NA; V gene: TRBV7-3; CDR3 protein: CASSPSTDTQYF; CDR3 DNA: TGTGCCAGCAGCCCTAGCACAGATACGCAGTATTTT
clone size: NA; J gene: TRBJ1-2; D gene: TRBD1; V gene: TRBV19; CDR3 protein: CASSLGQGVPDGYTF; CDR3 DNA: TGTGCCAGTAGTCTGGGACAGGGAGTTCCCGATGGCTACACCTTC
clone size: NA; J gene: TRBJ1-2; D gene: TRBD1; V gene: TRBV27; CDR3 protein: CASRRTGVTGYGYTF; CDR3 DNA: TGTGCCAGCAGACGGACAGGGGTGACAGGCTATGGCTACACCTTC
clone size: once; J gene: TRBJ1-4; D gene: NA; V gene: TRBV4-2; CDR3 protein: CASSHDAASGNEKLFF; CDR3 DNA: TGTGCCAGCAGCCACGATGCGGCCTCGGGGAATGAAAAACTGTTTTTT
clone size: NA; J gene: TRBJ2-7; D gene: NA; V gene: TRBV7-8; CDR3 protein: CASSPTGTYEQYF; CDR3 DNA: TGTGCCAGCAGCCCGACGGGGACCTACGAGCAGTACTTC
clone size: NA; J gene: TRBJ2-7; D gene: TRBD2; V gene: TRBV27; CDR3 protein: CASSRTRGTYEQYF; CDR3 DNA: TGTGCCAGCTCCCGGACTAGAGGAACCTACGAGCAGTACTTC
clone size: NA; J gene: TRBJ1-2; D gene: NA; V gene: TRBV30; CDR3 protein: CAWSVLAPNYGYTF; CDR3 DNA: TGTGCCTGGAGTGTACTTGCCCCGAACTATGGCTACACCTTC
clone size: NA; J gene: TRBJ2-5; D gene: NA; V gene: TRBV28; CDR3 protein: CASSLQAGVQETQYF; CDR3 DNA: TGTGCCAGCAGTTTACAGGCAGGTGTTCAAGAGACCCAGTACTTC
clone size: NA; J gene: TRBJ1-5; D gene: NA; V gene: TRBV18; CDR3 protein: CASSPPGGGYNQPQHF; CDR3 DNA: TGTGCCAGCTCACCACCCGGGGGGGGGTACAATCAGCCCCAGCATTTT
clone size: NA; J gene: TRBJ2-7; D gene: TRBD1; V gene: TRBV6-5; CDR3 protein: CASSYSRQGSYEQYF; CDR3 DNA: TGTGCCAGCAGTTATTCCCGACAGGGTTCCTACGAGCAGTACTTC
clone size: once; J gene: TRBJ1-1; D gene: NA; V gene: TRBV28; CDR3 protein: CASSPGTGGEAFF; CDR3 DNA: TGTGCCAGCAGTCCAGGGACTGGTGGGGAAGCTTTCTTT
clone size: few; J gene: TRBJ1-1; D gene: NA; V gene: TRBV6-1; CDR3 protein: CASSERDTSGAFF; CDR3 DNA: TGTGCCAGCAGTGAAAGGGACACAAGCGGAGCTTTCTTT
clone size: NA; J gene: TRBJ2-3; D gene: TRBD2; V gene: TRBV2; CDR3 protein: CASSDVGGTRPWGGTDTQYF; CDR3 DNA: TGTGCCAGCAGTGATGTCGGGGGGACTAGGCCCTGGGGGGGCACAGATACGCAGTATTTT
clone size: NA; J gene: TRBJ2-5; D gene: TRBD1; V gene: TRBV12-5; CDR3 protein: CASGLPTGSETQYF; CDR3 DNA: TGTGCTAGTGGTTTGCCGACAGGGAGCGAGACCCAGTACTTC
clone size: NA; J gene: TRBJ2-5; D gene: NA; V gene: TRBV30; CDR3 protein: CAFSVRRGTQYF; CDR3 DNA: TGTGCCTTCTCGGTCCGAAGAGGGACCCAGTACTTC
clone size: NA; J gene: TRBJ2-1; D gene: TRBD2; V gene: TRBV27; CDR3 protein: CASSDIGTSGTQFF; CDR3 DNA: TGTGCCAGCAGTGATATCGGGACTAGCGGGACCCAGTTCTTC
clone size: few; J gene: TRBJ2-3; D gene: NA; V gene: TRBV9; CDR3 protein: CASSPRWAGNTDTQYF; CDR3 DNA: TGTGCCAGCAGCCCCAGGTGGGCAGGGAACACAGATACGCAGTATTTT
clone size: NA; J gene: TRBJ1-2; D gene: NA; V gene: TRBV11-2; CDR3 protein: CASSLDTRGGYTF; CDR3 DNA: TGTGCCAGCAGCTTAGACACGAGAGGTGGCTACACCTTC
clone size: NA; J gene: TRBJ2-2; D gene: NA; V gene: TRBV9; CDR3 protein: CASSVVGAGELFF; CDR3 DNA: TGTGCCAGCAGCGTAGTAGGGGCCGGGGAGCTGTTTTTT
clone size: NA; J gene: TRBJ2-7; D gene: TRBD2; V gene: TRBV5-6; CDR3 protein: CASSSPATSGPYEQYF; CDR3 DNA: TGTGCCAGCAGCTCCCCTGCGACTAGCGGGCCCTACGAGCAGTACTTC
clone size: NA; J gene: TRBJ2-2; D gene: NA; V gene: TRBV7-7; CDR3 protein: CASSYLSGELFF; CDR3 DNA: TGTGCCAGCAGCTATCTAAGCGGGGAGCTGTTTTTT
clone size: NA; J gene: TRBJ2-2; D gene: NA; V gene: TRBV28; CDR3 protein: CASSPPAGNTGELFF; CDR3 DNA: TGTGCCAGCAGTCCCCCAGCGGGCAACACCGGGGAGCTGTTTTTT
clone size: NA; J gene: TRBJ2-3; D gene: TRBD2; V gene: TRBV15; CDR3 protein: CATSRPGLGTDTQYF; CDR3 DNA: TGTGCCACCAGCAGACCGGGACTAGGCACAGATACGCAGTATTTT
clone size: NA; J gene: TRBJ2-2; D gene: TRBD2; V gene: TRBV7-2; CDR3 protein: CASSRDSGNPGELFF; CDR3 DNA: TGTGCCAGCAGCCGGGATAGCGGGAACCCTGGGGAGCTGTTTTTT
clone size: NA; J gene: TRBJ2-5; D gene: TRBD2; V gene: TRBV5-1; CDR3 protein: CASSKAGGGETQYF; CDR3 DNA: TGCGCCAGCAGCAAAGCGGGAGGCGGAGAGACCCAGTACTTC
clone size: NA; J gene: TRBJ2-1; D gene: TRBD1; V gene: TRBV7-9; CDR3 protein: CASSFGTGAGGEQFF; CDR3 DNA: TGTGCCAGCAGCTTCGGGACAGGGGCGGGAGGTGAGCAGTTCTTC
clone size: NA; J gene: TRBJ2-5; D gene: TRBD2; V gene: TRBV2; CDR3 protein: CASRAGLDSRWETQYF; CDR3 DNA: TGTGCCAGCAGGGCCGGACTAGACTCCCGTTGGGAGACCCAGTACTTC
clone size: once; J gene: TRBJ2-1; D gene: TRBD2; V gene: TRBV19; CDR3 protein: CASKEQHEREVNEQFF; CDR3 DNA: TGTGCCAGTAAGGAACAGCATGAGCGGGAGGTGAATGAGCAGTTCTTC
clone size: NA; J gene: TRBJ2-7; D gene: NA; V gene: TRBV4-2; CDR3 protein: CASSQGLWGRVDEQYF; CDR3 DNA: TGTGCCAGCAGCCAAGGCCTTTGGGGCAGGGTGGACGAGCAGTACTTC
clone size: NA; J gene: TRBJ1-1; D gene: NA; V gene: TRBV28; CDR3 protein: CASQRGGRTEAFF; CDR3 DNA: TGTGCCAGCCAAAGGGGTGGAAGGACTGAAGCTTTCTTT
clone size: NA; J gene: TRBJ2-5; D gene: NA; V gene: TRBV7-8; CDR3 protein: CASSLGGPSGLSPGETQYF; CDR3 DNA: TGTGCCAGCAGCTTAGGAGGCCCCTCTGGACTATCACCAGGCGAGACCCAGTACTTC
clone size: NA; J gene: TRBJ2-2; D gene: TRBD1; V gene: TRBV19; CDR3 protein: CATGQGGTGELFF; CDR3 DNA: TGTGCCACCGGACAGGGGGGCACCGGGGAGCTGTTTTTT
clone size: NA; J gene: TRBJ2-2; D gene: TRBD2; V gene: TRBV5-1; CDR3 protein: CASSLDPSGGNTGELFF; CDR3 DNA: TGCGCCAGCAGCTTGGATCCTAGCGGGGGGAACACCGGGGAGCTGTTTTTT
clone size: NA; J gene: TRBJ2-3; D gene: TRBD2; V gene: TRBV7-7; CDR3 protein: CASSLGTSGSSDTQYF; CDR3 DNA: TGTGCCAGCAGCCTTGGGACTAGCGGGAGCTCAGATACGCAGTATTTT
clone size: NA; J gene: TRBJ2-1; D gene: TRBD2; V gene: TRBV7-3; CDR3 protein: CASSPTSGSSNEQFF; CDR3 DNA: TGTGCCAGCAGCCCGACTAGCGGGAGTTCTAATGAGCAGTTCTTC
clone size: NA; J gene: TRBJ2-7; D gene: NA; V gene: TRBV4-1; CDR3 protein: CASSPGGVVYEQYF; CDR3 DNA: TGCGCCAGCAGCCCGGGCGGGGTTGTCTACGAGCAGTACTTC
clone size: NA; J gene: TRBJ1-2; D gene: TRBD1; V gene: TRBV5-6; CDR3 protein: CTSSFRVLQGADGGYTF; CDR3 DNA: TGTACCAGCAGCTTTCGGGTCCTACAGGGGGCGGACGGTGGCTACACCTTC
clone size: NA; J gene: TRBJ1-1; D gene: TRBD1; V gene: TRBV2; CDR3 protein: CASSGRHRGEAFF; CDR3 DNA: TGTGCCAGCAGTGGGCGACACAGGGGTGAAGCTTTCTTT
clone size: NA; J gene: TRBJ2-1; D gene: NA; V gene: TRBV18; CDR3 protein: CASSPLQAYNEQFF; CDR3 DNA: TGTGCCAGCTCACCATTACAGGCTTACAATGAGCAGTTCTTC
clone size: NA; J gene: TRBJ2-7; D gene: TRBD2; V gene: TRBV10-3; CDR3 protein: CAISESSGLAGLYEQYF; CDR3 DNA: TGTGCCATCAGTGAGTCGAGCGGACTAGCGGGCCTCTACGAGCAGTACTTC
clone size: NA; J gene: TRBJ2-1; D gene: TRBD2; V gene: TRBV6-1; CDR3 protein: CASSAGTSGNSYNEQFF; CDR3 DNA: TGTGCCAGCAGTGCAGGGACTAGCGGGAACTCCTACAATGAGCAGTTCTTC
clone size: NA; J gene: TRBJ2-3; D gene: TRBD2; V gene: TRBV5-1; CDR3 protein: CASNLAGGADTQYF; CDR3 DNA: TGCGCCAGCAACTTAGCGGGAGGAGCAGATACGCAGTATTTT
clone size: NA; J gene: TRBJ2-1; D gene: NA; V gene: TRBV6-1; CDR3 protein: CASSEDSGVTYNEQFF; CDR3 DNA: TGTGCCAGCAGTGAAGACTCGGGAGTCACCTACAATGAGCAGTTCTTC
clone size: NA; J gene: TRBJ1-2; D gene: NA; V gene: TRBV5-8; CDR3 protein: CASSLEEINYGYTF; CDR3 DNA: TGTGCCAGCAGCTTGGAGGAGATTAACTATGGCTACACCTTC
clone size: NA; J gene: TRBJ2-7; D gene: NA; V gene: TRBV6-5; CDR3 protein: CASSQDWPSEQYF; CDR3 DNA: TGTGCCAGCAGTCAAGACTGGCCCAGCGAGCAGTACTTC
clone size: NA; J gene: TRBJ1-1; D gene: NA; V gene: TRBV30; CDR3 protein: CAWTPSLNTEAFF; CDR3 DNA: TGTGCCTGGACCCCATCCCTGAACACTGAAGCTTTCTTT
clone size: NA; J gene: TRBJ1-5; D gene: TRBD1; V gene: TRBV7-8; CDR3 protein: CASSLGQVDNQPQHF; CDR3 DNA: TGTGCCAGCAGCTTGGGACAGGTTGACAATCAGCCCCAGCATTTT
clone size: once; J gene: TRBJ2-1; D gene: TRBD2; V gene: TRBV7-3; CDR3 protein: CASSPGTSDYNEQFF; CDR3 DNA: TGTGCCAGCAGCCCCGGGACTAGCGACTACAATGAGCAGTTCTTC
clone size: NA; J gene: TRBJ2-5; D gene: TRBD2; V gene: TRBV4-2; CDR3 protein: CASSQGGTSGQETQYF; CDR3 DNA: TGTGCCAGCAGCCAGGGGGGGACTAGCGGACAAGAGACCCAGTACTTC
clone size: few; J gene: TRBJ1-5; D gene: NA; V gene: TRBV28; CDR3 protein: CASSISVQPQHF; CDR3 DNA: TGTGCCAGCAGTATCTCTGTTCAGCCCCAGCATTTT
clone size: NA; J gene: TRBJ2-1; D gene: NA; V gene: TRBV5-1; CDR3 protein: CASSLDSFYNEQFF; CDR3 DNA: TGCGCCAGCAGTCTTGACTCCTTCTACAATGAGCAGTTCTTC
clone size: NA; J gene: TRBJ1-1; D gene: NA; V gene: TRBV5-1; CDR3 protein: CASSSGQPNTEAFF; CDR3 DNA: TGCGCCAGCAGCTCTGGGCAGCCGAACACTGAAGCTTTCTTT
clone size: NA; J gene: TRBJ1-1; D gene: NA; V gene: TRBV5-1; CDR3 protein: CASSGGLGSSTEAFF; CDR3 DNA: TGCGCCAGCAGCGGGGGCTTGGGTTCGAGCACTGAAGCTTTCTTT